Listed here are 27 T cell receptor beta chains from one sample, sequenced in a study of CD8+ T cells in alopecia areata. Sequencing relied on a cDNA template that was reverse transcribed from extracted RNA. The repertoire was sequenced with immunoSEQ multiplex PCR; TCRdb's copy has only in-frame clones and lacks some. The data show about 210,000 clones, about 50% seen once. Treatment in this sample: oral pan-JAK inhibitor, 5-10 mg twice daily. The material was CD4+ T cells sorted from blood, obtained at week 4, from a patient treated with tofacitinib. The receptors were gathered from a human donor with alopecia areata.

This clone was found once. The gene calls are TRBV30 and TRBJ2-3; no clear D. This CDR3 region has 13 residues. From germline, CDR1 is GTSNPN and CDR2 SVGIG (reference sequence). V gave up 8 bases and J gave up 0 bases, with 12 bases separating them. Here the CDR3 reads CALGPSSTDTQYF. The CDR3 DNA sequence: TGTGCCCTCGGACCCTCTAGCACAGATACGCAGTATTTT.

The chain recombines TRBV27 with TRBJ1-6; no reliable D call. The CDR3 is 14 amino acids. With 4 bases removed from V and 7 bases from J, the gap between germline ends came to 11 bases. Germline loops: CDR1 MNHEY, CDR2 SMNVEV (reference sequence). The CDR3 DNA reads TGTGCCAGCAGTTGGTCCAACCCCAATTCACCCCTCCACTTT. This encodes CASSWSNPNSPLHF.

V and J are TRBV2 and TRBJ2-5, with TRBD2 matching over 10 bases. CDR3 length: 15 amino acids. Losses at the gene ends were 3 bases for V and 7 bases for J; bases not matched to a gene: 8. From germline, CDR1 is SNHLY and CDR2 FYNNEI. In DNA form, the CDR3 reads TGTGCCAGCAGTGAGGTAGCGGGGGGCCTTGCGACCCAGTACTTC. Its protein is CASSEVAGGLATQYF.

The table lists this clone with many counts. The chain joins TRBV7-8 to TRBJ1-4; D is uncertain. The germline V gene has CDR1 SGHVS and CDR2 FQNEAQ. V was pared by 3 bases and J by 6 bases, with 2 bases between. The CDR3 has 11 residues. CDR3 in amino acids: CASSLDEKLFF. The CDR3 DNA follows: TGTGCCAGCAGCTTGGATGAAAAACTGTTTTTT.

CDR3 DNA: TGCAGCGCCTGGGGAGGAACCTTC. It translates to CSAWGGTF. This chain links TRBV29-1 with TRBJ1-2; unclear D gene. Trimming cost V 7 bases and J 14 bases, with 11 bases left between them. This CDR3 contains 8 residues. Germline-derived CDR1 and CDR2 are SQVTM and ANQGSEA.

V and J are TRBV30 and TRBJ1-1; tentatively, D is TRBD1 (6 bases). The CDR3 runs to 12 residues. The V end lost 0 bases, the J end lost 6 bases, and 8 bases lay between the germline ends. The V gene's germline CDR1 is GTSNPN and CDR2 SVGIG (reference sequence). CDR3 coding DNA: TGTGCCTGGAGTGTCCAGGGGCCTGAAGCTTTCTTT. This encodes CAWSVQGPEAFF.

This clone has just a few counts. The chain has TRBV4-2 and TRBJ2-5, with D tentatively TRBD2 (6 bases). The J call may not be correct, given that the DNA end is closer to TRBJ2-7. CDR1 and CDR2 (germline): LGHNA, YNFKEQ. The CDR3 runs to 15 residues. The CDR3 region is CASSPQGGSSYEQYF. DNA of the CDR3: TGTGCCAGCTCGCCTCAGGGAGGATCCTCCTACGAGCAGTACTTC.

The chain combines TRBV29-1 with TRBJ2-2; D uncertain. Trimming removed 4 bases at V and 4 bases at J, with 10 bases between. The CDR3 has 13 residues. Germline CDR1 SQVTM, CDR2 ANQGSEA. The DNA for the CDR3 is TGCAGCGTTGCGTACAGTTCCACCGGGGAGCTGTTTTTT. It codes for CSVAYSSTGELFF.

The J gene is TRBJ2-5, the V gene TRBV29-1; D remains unclear. The CDR3 covers 13 residues. V was cut by 4 bases and J by 4 bases, with 13 bases left in between. CDR1 and CDR2 (germline): SQVTM, ANQGSEA. CDR3 amino acids: CSVVGSVVETQYF. The CDR3 coding sequence is TGCAGCGTTGTCGGCAGCGTAGTAGAGACCCAGTACTTC.

In DNA form, the CDR3 reads TGTGCCAGCAGCGCGGGACTGAACAATCAGCCCCAGCATTTT. Its translation: CASSAGLNNQPQHF. This chain joins TRBV5-4 and TRBJ1-5; D might be TRBD1 (5 bases). The CDR3 runs to 14 residues. V lost 4 bases and J 3 bases, leaving 11 bases between the germline ends. The germline gives CDR1 SGHNT, CDR2 YYREEE (reference sequence).

The V gene is TRBV2, the J gene TRBJ1-1, with 7 bases lining up with TRBD1. Losses at the gene ends were 6 bases for V and 9 bases for J; bases not matched to a gene: 16. The CDR3 runs 15 residues. Per the germline V gene, CDR1 is SNHLY and CDR2 is FYNNEI. Written as DNA, the CDR3 is TGTGCCAGCAGGGAGGTAATGGGGGACAGAGCGAAAGCTTTCTTT. Translation: CASREVMGDRAKAFF.

This clone has only a few counts. This chain links TRBV4-1 with TRBJ1-2; D not certain. In germline, CDR1 is MGHRA, CDR2 YSYEKL. This CDR3 is built from 15 residues. V lost 0 bases and J 7 bases, leaving 15 bases between the germline ends. The CDR3 coding sequence is TGCGCCAGCAGCCAAGATTTACTGGTAGCGGGTGGCTACACCTTC. It encodes CASSQDLLVAGGYTF.

Only a few counts were recorded for this clone. The chain has TRBV7-6 and TRBJ2-7; 8 bases line up with TRBD2. Germline V gene data show CDR1 as SGHVS and CDR2 as FNYEAQ. V was clipped by 1 base and J by 4 bases; unmatched bases: 9. CDR3 length: 16 residues. The CDR3 bases are TGTGCCAGCAGCTTAGTTGGCGGGGGGCCGGAATACGAGCAGTACTTC. This gives the protein CASSLVGGGPEYEQYF. The whole variable domain, filled in from reference TRBV7-6 and TRBJ2-7, reads GAGVSQSPRYKVTKRGQDVALRCDPISGHVSLYWYRQALGQGPEFLTYFNYEAQQDKSGLPNDRFSAERPEGSISTLTIQRTEQRDSAMYRCASSLVGGGPEYEQYFGPGTRLTVT.

The chain uses TRBV10-3 and TRBJ2-3; D might be TRBD1 (5 bases). Germline V gene sequence: CDR1 ENHRY, CDR2 SYGVKD. Trimming pared 5 bases from V and 6 bases from J, leaving 9 bases between. This CDR3 has 12 residues. CDR3 DNA sequence: TGTGCCATCAGTCCTGGGGCGGATACGCAGTATTTT. Translation gives CAISPGADTQYF.

The rearrangement joins TRBV19 to TRBJ2-5; tentative D call: TRBD2 (5 bases). Germline V CDR1 and CDR2: LNHDA, SQIVND (reference sequence). There are 14 residues in the CDR3. V gave up 5 bases and J gave up 1 base, with 11 bases separating them. The CDR3 spells CASSRGNRQETQYF. In DNA form, the CDR3 reads TGTGCCAGTAGTCGAGGGAACCGCCAAGAGACCCAGTACTTC.

This clone appeared a few times. This CDR3 reads CASSARTGQGNSPLHF. The CDR3 DNA sequence: TGTGCCAGCAGCGCCAGAACAGGGCAAGGGAATTCACCCCTCCACTTT. This chain connects TRBV11-2 to TRBJ1-6; TRBD1 might be the D (6 bases). The CDR3 contains 16 residues. Germline V lookup: CDR1 SGHAT, CDR2 FQNNGV. With 5 bases removed from V and 7 bases from J, the gap between germline ends came to 18 bases.

The chain couples TRBV30 to TRBJ2-3; TRBD2 aligns across 15 bases. V was pared by 0 bases and J by 3 bases, with 7 bases of the junction left unmatched. Germline CDR1 reads GTSNPN; CDR2 reads SVGIG (reference sequence). The CDR3 has 18 residues. CDR3 sequence: CAWSVRGLAGGKTDTQYF. For the CDR3, the DNA is TGTGCCTGGAGTGTACGCGGACTAGCGGGGGGGAAGACAGATACGCAGTATTTT.

Turning to this clone: This CDR3 is also generated by other DNA sequences in the sample. The genes are TRBV5-1 and TRBJ2-6; unclear D gene. Deletions cut 0 bases from V and 1 base from J, with 5 bases between. Germline CDR1 reads SGHRS; CDR2 reads YFSETQ. The length of the CDR3 is 15 residues. The CDR3 loop is CASSLAISGANVLTF. Written as DNA, the CDR3 is TGCGCCAGCAGCTTGGCAATTTCTGGGGCCAACGTCCTGACTTTC.

The CDR3 spells CSATGPPQYF. Written as DNA, the CDR3 is TGCAGTGCTACGGGACCCCCGCAGTATTTT. This chain connects TRBV20-1 to TRBJ2-3, with D perhaps being TRBD1 or TRBD2 (5 bases each). Germline V lookup: CDR1 DFQATT, CDR2 SNEGSKA (reference sequence). Trimming removed 4 bases from V and 10 bases from J, with 9 bases in between. This CDR3 is built from 10 residues.

This chain uses TRBV30 with TRBJ1-1; tentatively, D is TRBD1 (5 bases). The germline CDR1 and CDR2 sequences are GTSNPN and SVGIG (reference sequence). The V end lost 4 bases, the J end lost 0 bases, and 9 bases lay between the germline ends. The CDR3 contains 13 residues. The chain's CDR3 is CAWMRGLNTEAFF. CDR3 coding DNA: TGTGCCTGGATGCGGGGGTTGAACACTGAAGCTTTCTTT.

J is TRBJ2-1 and V is TRBV27, with 11 bases aligning to TRBD2. This CDR3 has 15 amino acids. Looked up from germline, CDR1 is MNHEY and CDR2 is SMNVEV (reference sequence). Germline trimming cut 3 bases from V and 6 bases from J; bases unmatched to any gene: 4. Here the CDR3 reads CASSLRLAGGNEQFF. The CDR3 bases are TGTGCCAGCAGTTTGAGGCTAGCGGGGGGCAATGAGCAGTTCTTC.

This clone has just one count. The CDR3 nucleotides are TGTGCCAGCAGCTTATCCACAGTCCAGGAGCAGTACTTC. It codes for CASSLSTVQEQYF. The chain combines TRBV7-2 with TRBJ2-7; D unresolved. The V and J ends lost 2 bases and 7 bases respectively, with 12 bases between them. This CDR3 region has 13 residues. Looked up from germline, CDR1 is SGHTA and CDR2 is FQGNSA.

The chain carries TRBV6-5 and TRBJ1-4; D not resolved. The germline V gene encodes CDR1 MNHEY and CDR2 SVGAGI. The CDR3 is 14 amino acids. Trimming removed 2 bases at V and 8 bases at J, with 12 bases between. CDR3 protein: CASSYVKEPEKLFF. In DNA, the CDR3 is TGTGCCAGCAGTTACGTTAAGGAACCCGAAAAACTGTTTTTT.

This clone has a handful of counts. The chain is built from TRBV10-3 and TRBJ1-2; D unclear. The V gene's germline CDR1 is ENHRY and CDR2 SYGVKD. Trimming left V 0 bases short and J 4 bases short, with 12 bases between. The length of the CDR3 is 15 residues. CDR3 nucleotide sequence: TGTGCCATCAGTGAGTCGGGAGTCCCCGGCTATGGCTACACCTTC. Translating it yields CAISESGVPGYGYTF.

CDR3 region: CSGMGDGTQYF. CDR3 nucleotide sequence: TGCAGCGGGATGGGGGATGGAACCCAGTACTTC. V usage is TRBV29-1 and J usage is TRBJ2-5; D tentatively reads TRBD1 or TRBD2 (5 bases each). The germline V gene encodes CDR1 SQVTM and CDR2 ANQGSEA. This CDR3 comprises 11 residues. Deletions cut 7 bases from V and 8 bases from J, with 14 bases between. The full variable domain, with the rest looked up from reference TRBV29-1 and TRBJ2-5, is SAVISQKPSRDICQRGTSLTIQCQVDSQVTMMFWYRQQPGQSLTLIATANQGSEATYESGFVIDKFPISRPNLTFSTLTVSNMSPEDSSIYLCSGMGDGTQYFGPGTRLLVL.

A note on this clone: The DNA is omitted, as the CDR3 cannot be located on it reliably, and the CDR3 follows TCRdb's listing. This chain uses TRBV7-2 with TRBJ1-6. 17 amino acids form the CDR3, both terminal residues included. Per the germline V gene, CDR1 is SGHTA and CDR2 is FQGNSA. CDR3: CASILSGPGSYNSPLHF.

The chain is built from TRBV13 and TRBJ1-1; no firm D call. The germline V gene encodes CDR1 PRHDT and CDR2 FYEKMQ (reference sequence). Deletions cut 1 base from V and 4 bases from J, with 10 bases between. This CDR3 region has 14 residues. In nucleotides, the CDR3 is TGTGCCAGCAGCTTAGCCTCCGGGCGCACTGAAGCTTTCTTT. This sequence encodes CASSLASGRTEAFF.